Below are 24 T cell receptor beta chains sequenced from a single sample in a study of CD8+ T cells in alopecia areata. As the sequencing template, cDNA was produced by extracting RNA and reverse transcribing it. Sequenced by immunoSEQ multiplex PCR; TCRdb stores in-frame clones only, minus some. The sample yields roughly 200,000 clones, roughly three fifths seen once. Treatment given: oral pan-JAK inhibitor, 5-10 mg twice daily. The sample was CD4+ T cells sorted from blood, taken at week 4, from a patient treated with tofacitinib. Receptors originate from a human donor with alopecia areata.

The V call is TRBV6-6, the J call TRBJ2-4; 8 bases map to TRBD1. There are 14 residues in the CDR3. Germline CDR1 reads MNHNY; CDR2 reads SVGAGI (reference sequence). V was pared by 5 bases and J by 10 bases, with 10 bases of the junction left unmatched. The CDR3 DNA sequence: TGTGCCAGCAGTCCGGACAGGGTCAAATGGATTCAGTACTTC. It is translated as CASSPDRVKWIQYF.

This sequence joins TRBV5-6 and TRBJ1-2, with D perhaps TRBD1 (5 bases). Germline CDR1 reads SGHDT; CDR2 reads YYEEEE. V shed 0 bases and J shed 4 bases, with 7 bases lying between them. The CDR3 runs to 13 residues. In nucleotides, the CDR3 is TGTGCCAGCAGCTTGGGACAGCTCTATGGCTACACCTTC. Its protein product is CASSLGQLYGYTF.

This clone was recorded at least ten times. CDR3 region: CASSSLLLGGGSYEQYF. Written as DNA, the CDR3 is TGTGCCAGCAGTTCCCTTTTGTTGGGAGGTGGTTCCTACGAGCAGTACTTC. This chain uses TRBV27 with TRBJ2-7, with D tentatively TRBD2 (6 bases). This CDR3 is built from 17 residues. Per the germline V gene, CDR1 is MNHEY and CDR2 is SMNVEV (reference sequence). Trimming took off 4 bases at V and 1 base at J, with 20 bases between the two ends.

This sequence joins TRBV9 and TRBJ1-5; D is unresolved. The CDR3 has 15 residues. V was trimmed by 3 bases and J by 3 bases, leaving 13 bases between them. The V gene's germline CDR1 is SGDLS and CDR2 YYNGEE. This CDR3 is CASSESPAHNQPQHF. The CDR3 DNA sequence: TGTGCCAGCAGCGAATCGCCTGCTCACAATCAGCCCCAGCATTTT.

The chain recombines TRBV10-3 with TRBJ2-2; 13 bases line up with TRBD2. The germline CDR1 and CDR2 sequences are ENHRY and SYGVKD. V lost 9 bases, J lost 5 bases, and 6 bases stayed unmatched. The CDR3 has 15 residues. The CDR3 coding sequence is TGTGCCATGGGACTAGCGGGGCTATGGACCGGGGAGCTGTTTTTT. Its protein is CAMGLAGLWTGELFF.

CDR3 sequence (DNA): TGTGCCTGGAGTGTACAAGTGGGTGGCTACACCTTC. Amino acids: CAWSVQVGGYTF. The V gene is TRBV30, the J gene TRBJ1-2; no clear D gene. The length of the CDR3 is 12 residues. The V end was cut by 0 bases, the J end by 7 bases, with 9 bases between. Germline V lookup: CDR1 GTSNPN, CDR2 SVGIG (reference sequence). The full variable domain, rest sourced from reference TRBV30 and TRBJ1-2, is SQTIHQWPATLVQPVGSPLSLECTVEGTSNPNLYWYRQAAGRGLQLLFYSVGIGQISSEVPQNLSASRPQDRQFILSSKKLLLSDSGFYLCAWSVQVGGYTFGSGTRLTVV.

In this sample, this clone turned up many times. The chain is built from TRBV10-3 and TRBJ2-5; D unresolved. Germline CDR1 reads ENHRY; CDR2 reads SYGVKD. Trimming shortened V by 0 bases and J by 7 bases, and 9 bases separated the two germline ends. The length of the CDR3 is 13 residues. The CDR3 DNA sequence: TGTGCCATCAGTGAGTCTGGTGTGGGGACCCAGTACTTC. This codes for CAISESGVGTQYF.

This chain joins TRBV5-1 and TRBJ2-5; 9 bases line up with TRBD2. The germline V gene encodes CDR1 SGHRS and CDR2 YFSETQ. The CDR3 covers 16 residues. Trimming took 5 bases from V and 5 from J; bases not matched to a gene: 13. The CDR3 here is CASSPGSAGGQETQYF. CDR3 sequence (DNA): TGCGCCAGCAGTCCGGGATCCGCGGGGGGGCAGGAGACCCAGTACTTC.

The chain is built from TRBV27 and TRBJ1-2; 7 bases are a match to TRBD1. Germline CDR1 is MNHEY and CDR2 is SMNVEV (reference sequence). The junction had 12 bases not matched to a gene; V was cut back by 7 bases and J by 4 bases. The CDR3 has 15 residues. CDR3 in DNA: TGTGCCAGCACTCCGCACCGACAGGGCCTCTATGGCTACACCTTC. This translates into CASTPHRQGLYGYTF.

The chain is built from TRBV5-1 and TRBJ2-1, with TRBD1 matching over 7 bases. This CDR3 has 14 amino acids. Losses at the gene ends were 4 bases for V and 5 bases for J; bases not matched to a gene: 6. CDR1 is SGHRS, CDR2 YFSETQ, per germline. The CDR3 sequence: CASSQGDRHNEQFF. The CDR3 region has the DNA TGCGCCAGCAGCCAGGGGGACAGACACAATGAGCAGTTCTTC.

The chain carries TRBV7-9 and TRBJ2-7; D ambiguous. Trimming removed 4 bases at V and 7 bases at J, with 11 bases between. CDR3 size: 12 residues. The germline V gene encodes CDR1 SEHNR and CDR2 FQNEAQ (reference sequence). The CDR3 nucleotides read TGTGCCAGCAGCTCCCCGGCCAGTGAGCAGTACTTC. It encodes CASSSPASEQYF. Supplemented by reference TRBV7-9 and TRBJ2-7, the full variable domain reads DTGVSQNPRHKITKRGQNVTFRCDPISEHNRLYWYRQTLGQGPEFLTYFQNEAQLEKSRLLSDRFSAERPKGSFSTLEIQRTEQGDSAMYLCASSSPASEQYFGPGTRLTVT.

V is TRBV25-1 and J is TRBJ2-7; D is tentatively TRBD1 or TRBD2 (5 bases each). The CDR3 loop spans 12 amino acids. V shed 4 bases and J shed 9 bases, with 13 bases lying between them. Germline CDR1 reads MGHDK; CDR2 reads SYGVNS. The CDR3 nucleotides are TGTGCCAGCAGTGGAGGGGAGACACGGCAGTACTTC. It translates to CASSGGETRQYF.

This chain joins TRBV9 and TRBJ2-3; D remains unclear. The CDR3 runs to 15 residues. The germline gives CDR1 SGDLS, CDR2 YYNGEE. The V end was cut by 0 bases, the J end by 1 base, with 9 bases between. This CDR3 is CASSVAMARTDTQYF. DNA for the CDR3: TGTGCCAGCAGCGTAGCTATGGCCCGCACAGATACGCAGTATTTT.

A few counts support this clone. CDR3 sequence: CASSPGDNRGYTF. The CDR3 coding sequence is TGTGCCAGCTCACCGGGGGACAACCGTGGCTACACCTTC. The chain has TRBV18 and TRBJ1-2; possible D gene TRBD1, 6 bases. CDR3 size: 13 residues. CDR1 and CDR2 (germline): KGHSH, LQKENI. V was cut by 3 bases and J by 7 bases, with 12 bases left in between. The entire variable domain, with the rest obtained from reference TRBV18 and TRBJ1-2, is as follows: NAGVMQNPRHLVRRRGQEARLRCSPMKGHSHVYWYRQLPEEGLKFMVYLQKENIIDESGMPKERFSAEFPKEGPSILRIQQVVRGDSAAYFCASSPGDNRGYTFGSGTRLTVV.

This rearrangement joins TRBV27 to TRBJ1-5; D remains unclear. Germline V gene data show CDR1 as MNHEY and CDR2 as SMNVEV (reference sequence). The CDR3 is 14 amino acids. The V gene lost 3 bases and the J gene lost 6 bases, with 12 bases spanning the gap. CDR3 sequence (DNA): TGTGCCAGCAGTTTTGAGCGGGCTAGTCAGCCCCAGCATTTT. Translation gives CASSFERASQPQHF.

CDR3 protein: CAWINGGTEAFF. CDR3 in DNA: TGTGCCTGGATAAACGGAGGCACTGAAGCTTTCTTT. The rearrangement links TRBV30 to TRBJ1-1; no definite D call. V lost 4 bases, J lost 4 bases, and 10 bases lay in between. The germline V gene encodes CDR1 GTSNPN and CDR2 SVGIG (reference sequence). There are 12 residues in the CDR3. Full variable domain (missing parts from reference TRBV30 and TRBJ1-1): SQTIHQWPATLVQPVGSPLSLECTVEGTSNPNLYWYRQAAGRGLQLLFYSVGIGQISSEVPQNLSASRPQDRQFILSSKKLLLSDSGFYLCAWINGGTEAFFGQGTRLTVV.

The rearrangement uses TRBV30 and TRBJ1-2; D is unclear. The CDR3 extends over 12 amino acids. CDR1 and CDR2 (germline): GTSNPN, SVGIG (reference sequence). V dropped 1 base and J dropped 4 bases, with 7 bases sitting between them. The CDR3: CAWSAPGYGYTF. The CDR3 DNA is TGTGCCTGGAGTGCCCCAGGCTATGGCTACACCTTC.

This clone was picked up a small number of times. The gene calls are TRBV29-1 and TRBJ2-3, with 9 nucleotides matching TRBD2. Losses at the gene ends were 2 bases for V and 4 bases for J; bases not matched to a gene: 16. This CDR3 spans 18 amino acids. CDR1 and CDR2 from the germline V gene are SQVTM and ANQGSEA. CDR3 residues: CSVESPSGGSQSPDTQYF. CDR3 nucleotide sequence: TGCAGCGTTGAATCGCCCAGCGGGGGGTCACAGAGCCCAGATACGCAGTATTTT.

V gene TRBV29-1 combines with J gene TRBJ1-2; D uncertain. The CDR3 runs to 12 residues. Germline CDR1 is SQVTM and CDR2 is ANQGSEA. Trimming stripped 2 bases from V and 5 bases from J, with 9 bases between. This CDR3 is CSVELGGYGYTF. The DNA of the CDR3 is TGCAGCGTTGAACTGGGAGGGTATGGCTACACCTTC.

J is TRBJ1-1 and V is TRBV30; D gene ambiguous. Per germline, CDR1 GTSNPN and CDR2 SVGIG (reference sequence). Trimming took 3 bases from V and 10 from J, leaving 15 bases between them. CDR3 length: 12 amino acids. The CDR3 DNA is TGTGCCTGGAGCCCGTCCTTTTATGGAGCTTTCTTT. Translated: CAWSPSFYGAFF.

The rearrangement links TRBV30 to TRBJ2-5; D perhaps matches TRBD2 (7 bases). Trimming shortened V by 4 bases and J by 2 bases, and 14 bases separated the two germline ends. This CDR3 comprises 14 residues. CDR1 is GTSNPN and CDR2 is SVGIG in the germline V gene (reference sequence). CDR3 sequence reads: CAWKRGGIQETQYF. CDR3 in DNA: TGTGCCTGGAAGAGGGGGGGGATACAAGAGACCCAGTACTTC. The complete variable domain, with remaining parts taken from reference TRBV30 and TRBJ2-5, reads SQTIHQWPATLVQPVGSPLSLECTVEGTSNPNLYWYRQAAGRGLQLLFYSVGIGQISSEVPQNLSASRPQDRQFILSSKKLLLSDSGFYLCAWKRGGIQETQYFGPGTRLLVL.

The chain joins TRBV29-1 to TRBJ2-5; D is possibly TRBD2 (6 bases). This CDR3 spans 13 amino acids. Germline values: CDR1 SQVTM, CDR2 ANQGSEA. The V and J ends lost 7 bases and 0 bases respectively, with 12 bases between them. This CDR3 reads CSAAGRYQETQYF. The CDR3 bases are TGCAGCGCCGCGGGGAGGTACCAAGAGACCCAGTACTTC.

The chain has TRBV5-1 and TRBJ2-4; D gene uncertain. CDR3 length: 11 residues. V was clipped by 3 bases and J by 5 bases, with 3 bases between them. Per germline, CDR1 SGHRS and CDR2 YFSETQ. CDR3 residues: CASSSENIQYF. The CDR3, as DNA: TGCGCCAGCAGCTCTGAAAACATTCAGTACTTC.

The chain links TRBV4-1 to TRBJ1-5; 7 bases agree with TRBD1. V trimming: 2 bases; J trimming: 5 bases; junction bases outside the gene matches: 6. CDR3 length: 15 residues. Germline V gene data show CDR1 as MGHRA and CDR2 as YSYEKL. CDR3 DNA sequence: TGCGCCAGCAGCCAAAGGACAGGACCGGATCAGCCCCAGCATTTT. Translating it yields CASSQRTGPDQPQHF.